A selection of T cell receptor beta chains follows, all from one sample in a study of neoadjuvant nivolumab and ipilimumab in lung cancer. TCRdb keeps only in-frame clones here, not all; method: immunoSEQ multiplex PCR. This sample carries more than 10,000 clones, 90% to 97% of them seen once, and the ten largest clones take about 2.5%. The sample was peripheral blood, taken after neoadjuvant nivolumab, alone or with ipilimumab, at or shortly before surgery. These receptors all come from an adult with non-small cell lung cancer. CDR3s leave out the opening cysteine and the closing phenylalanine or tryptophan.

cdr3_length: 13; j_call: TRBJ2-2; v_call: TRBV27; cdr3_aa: ASSLGVRGAGELF
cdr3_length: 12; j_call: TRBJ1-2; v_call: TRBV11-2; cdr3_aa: ASSLDLGSYGYT
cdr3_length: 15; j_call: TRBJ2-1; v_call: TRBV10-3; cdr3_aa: AISESTGTLTYNEQF
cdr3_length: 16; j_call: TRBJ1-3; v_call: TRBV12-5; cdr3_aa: ASGPKHQTLDPGNTIY
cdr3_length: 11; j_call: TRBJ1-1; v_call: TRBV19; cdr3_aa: ASHPRGTTEAF
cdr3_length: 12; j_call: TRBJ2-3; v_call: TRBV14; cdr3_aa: ASSRTSGTDTQY
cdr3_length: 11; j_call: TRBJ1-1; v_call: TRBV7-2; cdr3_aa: ASSIQRITEAF
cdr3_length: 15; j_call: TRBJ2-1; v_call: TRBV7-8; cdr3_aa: ASSLGLPFLRLDEQF
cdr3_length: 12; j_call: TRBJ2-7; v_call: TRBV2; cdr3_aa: ASRAGGAPYEQY
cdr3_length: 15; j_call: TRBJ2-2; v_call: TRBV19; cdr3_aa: ASSIAPGQGFTGELF
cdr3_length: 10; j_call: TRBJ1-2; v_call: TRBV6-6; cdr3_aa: ASRSSLYGYT
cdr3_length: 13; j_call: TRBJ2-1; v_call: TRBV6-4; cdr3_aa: ASSDSTSGSNEQF
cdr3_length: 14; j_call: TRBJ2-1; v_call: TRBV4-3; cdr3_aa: ASSQPLGQGANEQF
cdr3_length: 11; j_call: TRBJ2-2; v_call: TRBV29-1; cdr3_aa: SVEGGFTGELF
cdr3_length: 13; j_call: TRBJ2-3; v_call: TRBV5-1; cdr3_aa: ASSLAGASTDTQY
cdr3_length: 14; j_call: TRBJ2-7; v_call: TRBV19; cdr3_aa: ASSIGAGESSYEQY
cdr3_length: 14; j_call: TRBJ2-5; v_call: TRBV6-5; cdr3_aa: ASSFRDPSTRETQY
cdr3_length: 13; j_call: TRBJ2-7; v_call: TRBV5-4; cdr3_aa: ASSLPGQGTYEQY
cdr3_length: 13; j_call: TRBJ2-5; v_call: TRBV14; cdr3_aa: ASSQDGIARETQY
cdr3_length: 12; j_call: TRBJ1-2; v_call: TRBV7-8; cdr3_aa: ASSRQVLMTGYT
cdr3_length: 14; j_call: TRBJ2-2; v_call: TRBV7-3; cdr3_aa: ASSLMAGLNTGELF
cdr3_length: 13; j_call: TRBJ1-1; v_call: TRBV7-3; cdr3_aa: ASSRSGQPNTEAF
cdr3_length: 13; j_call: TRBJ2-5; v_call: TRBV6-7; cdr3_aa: ASSGTGGVTETQY
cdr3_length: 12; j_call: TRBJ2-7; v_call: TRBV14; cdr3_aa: ASSQSQGYYEQY
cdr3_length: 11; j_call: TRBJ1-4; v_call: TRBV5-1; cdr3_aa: ASSEDNNEKLF
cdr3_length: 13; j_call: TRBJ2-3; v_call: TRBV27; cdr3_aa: ASSLTGTYTDTQY
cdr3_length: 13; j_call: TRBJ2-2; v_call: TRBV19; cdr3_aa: ASRYRGPFTGELF
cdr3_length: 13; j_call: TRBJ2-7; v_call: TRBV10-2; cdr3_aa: ASIHGTSDSYEQY
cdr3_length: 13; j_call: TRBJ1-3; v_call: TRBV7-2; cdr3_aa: ASSLESGSGNTIY
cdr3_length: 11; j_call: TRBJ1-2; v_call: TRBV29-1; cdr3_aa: SVVDSSNYGYT
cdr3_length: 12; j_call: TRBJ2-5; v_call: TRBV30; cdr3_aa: AWGLNGVGGTQY
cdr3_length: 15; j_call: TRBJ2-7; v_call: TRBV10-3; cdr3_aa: ATLGQFGGAGSYEQY
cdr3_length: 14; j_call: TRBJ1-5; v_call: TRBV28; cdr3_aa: ASSPSDQGSNQPQH